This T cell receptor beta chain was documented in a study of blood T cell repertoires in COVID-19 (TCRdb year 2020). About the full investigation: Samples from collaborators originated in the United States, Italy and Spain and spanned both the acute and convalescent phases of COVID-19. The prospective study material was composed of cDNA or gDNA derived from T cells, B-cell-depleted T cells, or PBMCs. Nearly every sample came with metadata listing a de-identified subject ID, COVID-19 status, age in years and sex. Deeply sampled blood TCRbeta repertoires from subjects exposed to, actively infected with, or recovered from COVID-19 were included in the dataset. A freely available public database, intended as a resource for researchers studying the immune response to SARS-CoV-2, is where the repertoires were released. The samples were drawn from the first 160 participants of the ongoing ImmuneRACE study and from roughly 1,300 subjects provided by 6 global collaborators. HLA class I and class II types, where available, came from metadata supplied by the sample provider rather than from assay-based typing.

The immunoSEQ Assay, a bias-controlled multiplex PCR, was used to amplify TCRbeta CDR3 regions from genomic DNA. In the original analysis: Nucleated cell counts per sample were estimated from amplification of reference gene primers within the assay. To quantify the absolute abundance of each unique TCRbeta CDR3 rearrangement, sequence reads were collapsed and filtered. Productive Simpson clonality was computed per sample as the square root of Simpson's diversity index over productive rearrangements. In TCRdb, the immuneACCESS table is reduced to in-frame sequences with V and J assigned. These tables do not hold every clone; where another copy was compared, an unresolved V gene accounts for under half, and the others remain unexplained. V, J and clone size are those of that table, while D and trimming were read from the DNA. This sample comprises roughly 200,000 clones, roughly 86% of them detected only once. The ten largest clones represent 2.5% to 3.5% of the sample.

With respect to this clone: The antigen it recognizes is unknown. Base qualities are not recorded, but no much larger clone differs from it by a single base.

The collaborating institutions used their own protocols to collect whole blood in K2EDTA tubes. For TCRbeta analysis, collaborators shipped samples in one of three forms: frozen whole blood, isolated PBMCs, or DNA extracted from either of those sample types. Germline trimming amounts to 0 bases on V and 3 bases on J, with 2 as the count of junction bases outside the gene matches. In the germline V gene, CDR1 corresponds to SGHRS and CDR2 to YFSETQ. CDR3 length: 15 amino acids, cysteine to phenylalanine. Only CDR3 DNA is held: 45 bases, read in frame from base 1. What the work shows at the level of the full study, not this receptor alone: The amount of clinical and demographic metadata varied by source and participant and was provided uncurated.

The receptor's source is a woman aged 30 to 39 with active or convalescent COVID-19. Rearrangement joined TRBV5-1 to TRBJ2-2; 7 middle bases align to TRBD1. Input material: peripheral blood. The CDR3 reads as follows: CASSLAQGYTGELFF. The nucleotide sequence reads TGCGCCAGCAGCTTGGCACAGGGGTACACCGGGGAGCTGTTTTTT. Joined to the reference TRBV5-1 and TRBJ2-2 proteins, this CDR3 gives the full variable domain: KAGVTQTPRYLIKTRGQQVTLSCSPISGHRSVSWYQQTPGQGLQFLFEYFSETQRNKGNFPGRFSGRQFSNSRSEMNVSTLELGDSALYLCASSLAQGYTGELFFGEGSRLTVL.